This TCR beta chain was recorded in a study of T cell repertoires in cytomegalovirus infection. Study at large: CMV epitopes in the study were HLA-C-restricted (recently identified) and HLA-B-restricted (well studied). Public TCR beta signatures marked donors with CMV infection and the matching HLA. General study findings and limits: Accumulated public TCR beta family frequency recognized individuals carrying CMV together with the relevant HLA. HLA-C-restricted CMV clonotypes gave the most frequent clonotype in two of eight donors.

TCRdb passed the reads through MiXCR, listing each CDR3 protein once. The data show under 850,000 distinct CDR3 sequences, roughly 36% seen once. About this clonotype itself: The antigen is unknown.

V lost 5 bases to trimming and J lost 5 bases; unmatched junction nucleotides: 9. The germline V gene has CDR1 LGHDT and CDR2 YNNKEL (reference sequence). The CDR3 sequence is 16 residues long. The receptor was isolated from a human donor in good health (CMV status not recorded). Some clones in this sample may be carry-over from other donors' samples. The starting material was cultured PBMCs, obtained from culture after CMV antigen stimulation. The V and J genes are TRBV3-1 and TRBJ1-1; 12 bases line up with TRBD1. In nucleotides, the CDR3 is TGTGCCAGCAGCAAGAGAGGGGACAGGGGGCTTACTGAAGCTTTCTTT. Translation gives CASSKRGDRGLTEAFF.